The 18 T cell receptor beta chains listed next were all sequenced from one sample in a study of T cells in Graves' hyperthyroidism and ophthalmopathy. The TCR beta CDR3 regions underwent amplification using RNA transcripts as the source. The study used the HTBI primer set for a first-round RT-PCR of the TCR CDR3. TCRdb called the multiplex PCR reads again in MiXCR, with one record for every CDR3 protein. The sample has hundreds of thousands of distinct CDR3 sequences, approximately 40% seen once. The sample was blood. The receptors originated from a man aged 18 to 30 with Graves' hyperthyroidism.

CDR3 sequence reads: CATSRGGTGMFF. Written as DNA, the CDR3 is TGTGCCACCAGCAGGGGGGGGACAGGGATGTTCTTC. The gene calls are TRBV15 and TRBJ2-1; TRBD1 matches 9 bases. V lost 3 bases, J lost 15 bases, and 6 bases stayed unmatched. Germline values: CDR1 LNHNV, CDR2 YYDKDF (reference sequence). CDR3 length: 12 amino acids. Combining the CDR3 with reference TRBV15 and TRBJ2-1 gives the whole variable domain DAMVIQNPRYQVTQFGKPVTLSCSQTLNHNVMYWYQQKSSQAPKLLFHYYDKDFNNEADTPDNFQSRRPNTSFCFLDIRSPGLGDTAMYLCATSRGGTGMFFGPGTRLTVL.

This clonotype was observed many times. CDR3 DNA: TGTGCCATCAGTGAGCGGGACAGCTCTGGAAACACCATATATTTT. Its protein is CAISERDSSGNTIYF. This rearrangement joins TRBV10-3 to TRBJ1-3; 7 nucleotides agree with TRBD1. The CDR3 has 15 amino acids. Looked up from germline, CDR1 is ENHRY and CDR2 is SYGVKD. Trimming at V came to 2 bases and at J to 0 bases, leaving 1 base not matched to a gene.

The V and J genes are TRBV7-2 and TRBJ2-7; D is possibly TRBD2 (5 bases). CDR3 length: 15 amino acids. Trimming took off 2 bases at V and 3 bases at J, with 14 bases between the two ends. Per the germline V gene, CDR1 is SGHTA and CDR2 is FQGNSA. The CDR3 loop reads CASSLNPGVYYEQYF. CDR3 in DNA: TGTGCCAGCAGCTTAAACCCCGGGGTCTACTACGAGCAGTACTTC.

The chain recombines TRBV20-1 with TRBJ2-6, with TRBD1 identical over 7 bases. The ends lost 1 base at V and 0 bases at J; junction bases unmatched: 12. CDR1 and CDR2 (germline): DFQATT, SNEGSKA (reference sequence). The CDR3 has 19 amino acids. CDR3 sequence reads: CSARVLSGGLSSGANVLTF. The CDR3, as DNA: TGCAGTGCTAGAGTCCTATCAGGGGGATTGTCCTCTGGGGCCAACGTCCTGACTTTC.

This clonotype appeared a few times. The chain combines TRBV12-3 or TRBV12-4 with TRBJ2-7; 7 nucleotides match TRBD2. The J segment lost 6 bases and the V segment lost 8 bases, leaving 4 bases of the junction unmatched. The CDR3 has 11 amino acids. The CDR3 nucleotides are TGTGCCAGCTTGGGGGGGGGCGAGCAGTACTTC. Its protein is CASLGGGEQYF.

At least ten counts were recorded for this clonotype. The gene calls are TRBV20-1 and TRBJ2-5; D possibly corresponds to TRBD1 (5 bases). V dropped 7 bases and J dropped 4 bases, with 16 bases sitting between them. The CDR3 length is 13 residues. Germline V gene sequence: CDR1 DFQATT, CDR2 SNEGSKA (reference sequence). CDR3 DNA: TGCAGTGTAGTCGCAGGGCGAGGAGAGACCCAGTACTTC. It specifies CSVVAGRGETQYF.

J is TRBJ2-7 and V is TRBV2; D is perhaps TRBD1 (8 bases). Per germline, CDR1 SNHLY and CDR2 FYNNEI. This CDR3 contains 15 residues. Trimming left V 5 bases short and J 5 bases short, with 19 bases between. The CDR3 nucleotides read TGTGCCAGCAGTACCGAACAGGGGGGGCCTCACGAGCAGTACTTC. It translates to CASSTEQGGPHEQYF.

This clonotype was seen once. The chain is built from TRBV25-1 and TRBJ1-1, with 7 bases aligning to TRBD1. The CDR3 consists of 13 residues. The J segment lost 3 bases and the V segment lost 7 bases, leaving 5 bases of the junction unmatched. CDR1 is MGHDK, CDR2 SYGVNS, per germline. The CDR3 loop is CASNSGQDTEAFF. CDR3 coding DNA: TGTGCCAGCAACTCAGGACAGGACACTGAAGCTTTCTTT. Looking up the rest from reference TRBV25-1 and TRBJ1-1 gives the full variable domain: EADIYQTPRYLVIGTGKKITLECSQTMGHDKMYWYQQDPGMELHLIHYSYGVNSTEKGDLSSESTVSRIRTEHFPLTLESARPSHTSQYLCASNSGQDTEAFFGQGTRLTVV.

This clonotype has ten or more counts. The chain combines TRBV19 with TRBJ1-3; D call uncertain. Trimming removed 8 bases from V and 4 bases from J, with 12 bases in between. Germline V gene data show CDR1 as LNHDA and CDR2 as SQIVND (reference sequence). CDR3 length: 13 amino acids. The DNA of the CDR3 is TGTGCCAGTCCAACGCCCCTGGGAAACACCATATATTTT. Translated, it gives CASPTPLGNTIYF.

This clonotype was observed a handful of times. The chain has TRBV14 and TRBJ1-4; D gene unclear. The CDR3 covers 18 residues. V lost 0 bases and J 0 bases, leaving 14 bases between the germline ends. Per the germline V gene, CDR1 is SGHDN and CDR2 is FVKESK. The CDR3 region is CASSQDRGFGATNEKLFF. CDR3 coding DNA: TGTGCCAGCAGCCAAGATCGCGGCTTTGGGGCAACTAATGAAAAACTGTTTTTT.

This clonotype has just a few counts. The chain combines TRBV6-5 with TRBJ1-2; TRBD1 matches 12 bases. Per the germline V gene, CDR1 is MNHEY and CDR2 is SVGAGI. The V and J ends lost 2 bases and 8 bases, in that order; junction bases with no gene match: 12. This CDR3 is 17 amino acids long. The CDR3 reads CASSYTSGQGARDGYTF. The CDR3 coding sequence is TGTGCCAGCAGTTACACCTCGGGACAGGGGGCGCGTGACGGCTACACCTTC.

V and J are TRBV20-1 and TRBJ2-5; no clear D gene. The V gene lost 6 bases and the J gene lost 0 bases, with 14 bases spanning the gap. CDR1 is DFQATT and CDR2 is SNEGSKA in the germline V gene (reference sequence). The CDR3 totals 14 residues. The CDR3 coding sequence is TGCAGTGCCAGCAGTTATGTCAACCAAGAGACCCAGTACTTC. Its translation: CSASSYVNQETQYF.

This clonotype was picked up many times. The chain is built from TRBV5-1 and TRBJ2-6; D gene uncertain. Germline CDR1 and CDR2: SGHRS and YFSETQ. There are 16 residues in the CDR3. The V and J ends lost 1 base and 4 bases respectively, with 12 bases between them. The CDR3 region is CASSLLSVSGANVLTF. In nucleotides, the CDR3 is TGCGCCAGCAGCTTGCTTTCGGTTTCCGGGGCCAACGTCCTGACTTTC.

The CDR3 region has the DNA TGTGCCAGCAGCCCAGGGGGTTCTAGCACCGGGGAGCTGTTTTTT. Its translation: CASSPGGSSTGELFF. The V call is TRBV7-6, the J call TRBJ2-2, with TRBD1 identical over 7 bases. The junction had 7 bases not matched to a gene; V was cut back by 5 bases and J by 4 bases. CDR3 length: 15 amino acids. Germline V gene sequence: CDR1 SGHVS, CDR2 FNYEAQ.

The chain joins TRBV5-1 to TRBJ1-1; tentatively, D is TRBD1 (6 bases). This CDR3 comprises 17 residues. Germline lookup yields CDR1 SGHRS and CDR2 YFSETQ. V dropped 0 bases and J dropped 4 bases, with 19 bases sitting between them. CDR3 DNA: TGCGCCAGCAGCTTGGCTGGGCAGGGGAGTTTTGGCACTGAAGCTTTCTTT. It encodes CASSLAGQGSFGTEAFF.

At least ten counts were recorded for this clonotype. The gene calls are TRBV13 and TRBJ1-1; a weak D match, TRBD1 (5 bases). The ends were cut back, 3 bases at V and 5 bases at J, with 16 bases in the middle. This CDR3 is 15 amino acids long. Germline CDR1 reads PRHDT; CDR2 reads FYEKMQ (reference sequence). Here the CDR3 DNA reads TGTGCCAGCAGCTTCGAGGGACGGAGTTGGACTGAAGCTTTCTTT. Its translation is CASSFEGRSWTEAFF. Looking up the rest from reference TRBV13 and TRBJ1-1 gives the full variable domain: AAGVIQSPRHLIKEKRETATLKCYPIPRHDTVYWYQQGPGQDPQFLISFYEKMQSDKGSIPDRFSAQQFSDYHSELNMSSLELGDSALYFCASSFEGRSWTEAFFGQGTRLTVV.

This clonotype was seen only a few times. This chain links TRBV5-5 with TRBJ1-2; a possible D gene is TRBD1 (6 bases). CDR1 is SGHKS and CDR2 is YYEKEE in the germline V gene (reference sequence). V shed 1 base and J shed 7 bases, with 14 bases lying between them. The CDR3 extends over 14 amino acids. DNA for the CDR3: TGTGCCAGCAGCTTGCCCCAGGGGCAAAGTGGCTACACCTTC. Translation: CASSLPQGQSGYTF.

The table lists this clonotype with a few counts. In DNA form, the CDR3 reads TGTGCCAGCAGTTACCGGGTGCCACTCTCTGAAGCTTTCTTT. It specifies CASSYRVPLSEAFF. The chain uses TRBV9 and TRBJ1-1; D gene uncertain. The CDR3 has 14 residues. Germline V gives CDR1 SGDLS, CDR2 YYNGEE. V shed 5 bases and J shed 6 bases, with 17 bases lying between them. The full variable domain, its missing parts supplied by reference TRBV9 and TRBJ1-1, is DSGVTQTPKHLITATGQRVTLRCSPRSGDLSVYWYQQSLDQGLQFLIQYYNGEERAKGNILERFSAQQFPDLHSELNLSSLELGDSALYFCASSYRVPLSEAFFGQGTRLTVV.